The TCR beta chain under discussion was sequenced for a study of cytomegalovirus exposure and HLA in healthy donors. The PCR ran on 60 Vbeta and 13 Jbeta primers. Data came from immunoSEQ multiplex PCR; TCRdb stores just in-frame clones and leaves some out. The repertoire has around 130,000 clones, roughly 80% of them found once; the top ten carry around 1.2%. Study-wide results and limits: Researchers reportedly found TCR beta sequences accurately predicted most subjects' HLA-A and HLA-B alleles.

Germline V gene lookup returns CDR1 SGHTA and CDR2 FQGNSA. V dropped 3 bases and J dropped 6; count of bases not matched to a gene: 7. The CDR3 has 15 residues. To note about this clone: Its antigen is not known.

This chain links TRBV7-2 with TRBJ2-1; 8 bases agree with TRBD2. Source material: PBMCs. This TCR came from a girl under 10 years old in good health and CMV-seronegative. DNA for the CDR3: TGTGCCAGCAGCTTTAATAACGGGGGGGCCAATGAGCAGTTCTTC. This translates into CASSFNNGGANEQFF. Using reference TRBV7-2 and TRBJ2-1 for the parts outside the CDR3, the full variable domain is GAGVSQSPSNKVTEKGKDVELRCDPISGHTALYWYRQSLGQGLEFLIYFQGNSAPDKSGLPSDRFSAERTGGSVSTLTIQRTQQEDSAVYLCASSFNNGGANEQFFGPGTRLTVL.